This note documents a single T cell receptor beta chain sequence. Its target is not known. This specimen belongs to a study of response to subunit inactivated influenza vaccine. TCRdb re-called the RT-PCR reads with MiXCR, one entry per CDR3 protein. This sample has some 160,000 distinct CDR3 sequences; about a tenth occur once, and the top ten carry under 15%. Notes on the study in general: It was suggested by the authors that few new T cells are recruited by each seasonal influenza vaccination.

Unmatched junction bases numbered 7, after V lost 11 bases and J lost 6 bases. Germline V lookup: CDR1 MDHEN, CDR2 SYDVKM. The CDR3 has 13 amino acids. This clonotype was obtained from a man aged 45-60 years who received an inactivated influenza vaccine. The chain is built from TRBV28 and TRBJ1-4; 9 bases are shared with TRBD1. The source was non-naive T cells sorted from PBMCs, collected 35 to 45 days after vaccination. CDR3 coding DNA: TGTGCCGTGCAGGACAGGGGTTATGAAAAACTGTTTTTT. Translation: CAVQDRGYEKLFF.